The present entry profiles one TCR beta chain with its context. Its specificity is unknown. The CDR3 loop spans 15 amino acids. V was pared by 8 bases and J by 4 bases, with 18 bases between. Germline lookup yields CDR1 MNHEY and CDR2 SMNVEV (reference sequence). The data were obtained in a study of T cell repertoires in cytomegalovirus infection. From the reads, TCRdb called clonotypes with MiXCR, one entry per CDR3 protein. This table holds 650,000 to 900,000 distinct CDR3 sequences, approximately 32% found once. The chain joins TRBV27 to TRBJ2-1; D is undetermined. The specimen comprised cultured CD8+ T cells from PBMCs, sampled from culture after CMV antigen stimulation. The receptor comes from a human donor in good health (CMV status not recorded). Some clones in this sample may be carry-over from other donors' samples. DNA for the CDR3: TGTGCCAGCTTTTCGGATCAAACCCAATACAATGAGCAGTTCTTC. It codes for CASFSDQTQYNEQFF.